The rows below give T cell receptor beta chains drawn from one sample of a study of cytomegalovirus exposure and HLA in healthy donors. Data came from immunoSEQ multiplex PCR; TCRdb stores just in-frame clones and leaves some out. Counted here are 150,000 to 200,000 clones, nearly 80% occurring once; the ten biggest clones make up around an eighth. Source material: PBMCs. The receptor source for this set is a woman in her forties in good health and CMV-seronegative. Each CDR3 is given with its conserved first and last residue. Each record gives: CDR3 DNA, CDR3 protein, D gene, J gene, V gene, clone size. The D gene is left open where the match is weak. Only some rows state a clone size, as once, few, many or a class for expanded clones.

CDR3 DNA: TGCGCCAGCAGCCCGCAGGTCGCCTATAATTCACCCCTCCACTTT
CDR3 protein: CASSPQVAYNSPLHF
D gene: -
J gene: TRBJ1-6
V gene: TRBV4-3
clone size: -

CDR3 DNA: TGTGCCAGAATAGAGGGGCGGGAGGTGACCAAAAACATTCAGTACTTC
CDR3 protein: CARIEGREVTKNIQYF
D gene: -
J gene: TRBJ2-4
V gene: TRBV7-5
clone size: -

CDR3 DNA: TGTGCCAGCAGCTTGGCAGGGGTCGGGACAGATACGCAGTATTTT
CDR3 protein: CASSLAGVGTDTQYF
D gene: -
J gene: TRBJ2-3
V gene: TRBV5-6
clone size: -

CDR3 DNA: TGCGCCAGCAGCCCTGGACAGTTAGATACGCAGTATTTT
CDR3 protein: CASSPGQLDTQYF
D gene: -
J gene: TRBJ2-3
V gene: TRBV5-1
clone size: -

CDR3 DNA: TGTGCCAGCAGCTCTCTAGCGGGAGATTTGGACAATGAGCAGTTCTTC
CDR3 protein: CASSSLAGDLDNEQFF
D gene: TRBD2
J gene: TRBJ2-1
V gene: TRBV7-6
clone size: -

CDR3 DNA: TGTGCCAGCAGGACACAGGGCTGGAACTATGGCTACACCTTC
CDR3 protein: CASRTQGWNYGYTF
D gene: -
J gene: TRBJ1-2
V gene: TRBV2
clone size: -

CDR3 DNA: TGTGCCAGTAGCCCCTCGGGGTCGGGGCAGGGGGTGTCCTACGAGCAGTACTTC
CDR3 protein: CASSPSGSGQGVSYEQYF
D gene: TRBD1
J gene: TRBJ2-7
V gene: TRBV19
clone size: -

CDR3 DNA: TGTGCCAGCGTGGTAATGACAGGGCCTGGGGATACGCAGTATTTT
CDR3 protein: CASVVMTGPGDTQYF
D gene: TRBD1
J gene: TRBJ2-3
V gene: TRBV6-1
clone size: -

CDR3 DNA: TGTGCCACCAGCAGAGAGGCAAATCAGCCCCAGCATTTT
CDR3 protein: CATSREANQPQHF
D gene: -
J gene: TRBJ1-5
V gene: TRBV15
clone size: -

CDR3 DNA: TGTGCCTGGAGCCGAGCCACAGCTACCGGCACCATATATTTT
CDR3 protein: CAWSRATATGTIYF
D gene: -
J gene: TRBJ1-3
V gene: TRBV30
clone size: -

CDR3 DNA: TGCGCCAGCAGCCAAGATCAAATCCGGACAGGGGGCGTCTATAATTCACCCCTCCACTTT
CDR3 protein: CASSQDQIRTGGVYNSPLHF
D gene: TRBD1
J gene: TRBJ1-6
V gene: TRBV4-3
clone size: -

CDR3 DNA: TGCGCCAGCAGCCGCTCAGGGGGTATCACAGATACGCAGTATTTT
CDR3 protein: CASSRSGGITDTQYF
D gene: TRBD1
J gene: TRBJ2-3
V gene: TRBV4-3
clone size: -

CDR3 DNA: TGTGCCAGCAGCGTAGCAGGGCCTAACTATGGCTACACCTTC
CDR3 protein: CASSVAGPNYGYTF
D gene: -
J gene: TRBJ1-2
V gene: TRBV9
clone size: -

CDR3 DNA: TGTGCCAGCAGGGGACTAGCACTAGATACGCAGTATTTT
CDR3 protein: CASRGLALDTQYF
D gene: TRBD2
J gene: TRBJ2-3
V gene: TRBV27
clone size: -

CDR3 DNA: TGTGCCAGCAGTTTGGGGGCAGGTGGGGGTGGCTACACCTTC
CDR3 protein: CASSLGAGGGGYTF
D gene: -
J gene: TRBJ1-2
V gene: TRBV28
clone size: -

CDR3 DNA: TGTGCCAGCAGCCTGGGGACTAGCGGGTTCCCTATTTACTTC
CDR3 protein: CASSLGTSGFPIYF
D gene: TRBD2
J gene: TRBJ2-7
V gene: TRBV7-3
clone size: -

CDR3 DNA: TGTGCCAGCAGCTTACAGGGGGCGGGGGAGACCCAGTACTTC
CDR3 protein: CASSLQGAGETQYF
D gene: TRBD1
J gene: TRBJ2-5
V gene: TRBV5-4
clone size: -

CDR3 DNA: TGTGCCAGCAGCTTAGATGGTCAGGGGGCGTACGAGCAGTACTTC
CDR3 protein: CASSLDGQGAYEQYF
D gene: TRBD1
J gene: TRBJ2-7
V gene: TRBV7-6
clone size: -

CDR3 DNA: TGTGCCAGCAGTGATACAGGGTACACTGAAGCTTTCTTT
CDR3 protein: CASSDTGYTEAFF
D gene: -
J gene: TRBJ1-1
V gene: TRBV7-3
clone size: few

CDR3 DNA: TGTGCCTGGTCCCAGGGACTAGCGGGGGGGCGTGAGACCCAGTACTTC
CDR3 protein: CAWSQGLAGGRETQYF
D gene: TRBD2
J gene: TRBJ2-5
V gene: TRBV30
clone size: few

CDR3 DNA: TGTGCCAGCAGTTTTGCCCTAGCGGAGCCTTACAATGAGCAGTTCTTC
CDR3 protein: CASSFALAEPYNEQFF
D gene: TRBD2
J gene: TRBJ2-1
V gene: TRBV5-4
clone size: few

CDR3 DNA: TGTGCCAGCAGCCGGACTAGCGGGGGTATCTACAATGAGCAGTTCTTC
CDR3 protein: CASSRTSGGIYNEQFF
D gene: TRBD2
J gene: TRBJ2-1
V gene: TRBV14
clone size: once

CDR3 DNA: TGTGCCAGTAGTAAACTACAGGGTACAACTAGTAATAGCAATCAGCCCCAGCATTTT
CDR3 protein: CASSKLQGTTSNSNQPQHF
D gene: -
J gene: TRBJ1-5
V gene: TRBV19
clone size: -

CDR3 DNA: TGTGCCAGTAGTATAGGTTCGGGGTTCACAGATACGCAGTATTTT
CDR3 protein: CASSIGSGFTDTQYF
D gene: -
J gene: TRBJ2-3
V gene: TRBV19
clone size: -

CDR3 DNA: TGTGCCAGCTCACCACAATCCGACACAGGGAGTTCTGGCTACACCTTC
CDR3 protein: CASSPQSDTGSSGYTF
D gene: -
J gene: TRBJ1-2
V gene: TRBV18
clone size: -

CDR3 DNA: TGTGCCATCAGTGAAGATGAGGGAAATCAGCCCCAGCATTTT
CDR3 protein: CAISEDEGNQPQHF
D gene: -
J gene: TRBJ1-5
V gene: TRBV10-3
clone size: -

CDR3 DNA: TGTGCCAGCAGCCAAGACTGGCAGGGGGCCTACGAGCAGTACTTC
CDR3 protein: CASSQDWQGAYEQYF
D gene: TRBD1
J gene: TRBJ2-7
V gene: TRBV4-2
clone size: -

CDR3 DNA: TGTGCCAGTAGTATAGAGACAGGGGAAAAACTGTTTTTT
CDR3 protein: CASSIETGEKLFF
D gene: TRBD1
J gene: TRBJ1-4
V gene: TRBV19
clone size: -

CDR3 DNA: TGTGCCAGCAGCGAGAGGACAGGGGGCACCGGGGAGCTGTTTTTT
CDR3 protein: CASSERTGGTGELFF
D gene: TRBD1
J gene: TRBJ2-2
V gene: TRBV11-3
clone size: -

CDR3 DNA: TGTGCCAGCAGTCCCACAGAACAAGAGACCCAGTACTTC
CDR3 protein: CASSPTEQETQYF
D gene: -
J gene: TRBJ2-5
V gene: TRBV27
clone size: -

CDR3 DNA: TGTGCCAGCAGCGCCGCCCAGGGTCTGAGGACTGAAGCTTTCTTT
CDR3 protein: CASSAAQGLRTEAFF
D gene: -
J gene: TRBJ1-1
V gene: TRBV13
clone size: -

CDR3 DNA: TGTGCCAGCACTGAGGACAGAAACTATGGCTACACCTTC
CDR3 protein: CASTEDRNYGYTF
D gene: -
J gene: TRBJ1-2
V gene: TRBV28
clone size: -

CDR3 DNA: TGTGCCTGGAGCATCTACCCGCCGGGACAGACGAGAGGAGGGCAGTACTTC
CDR3 protein: CAWSIYPPGQTRGGQYF
D gene: TRBD1
J gene: TRBJ2-7
V gene: TRBV30
clone size: -

CDR3 DNA: TGTGCCAGCAGCCGAATAGCGGGAGCCAAAAACAGTCAGTACTTC
CDR3 protein: CASSRIAGAKNSQYF
D gene: TRBD2
J gene: TRBJ2-4
V gene: TRBV4-2
clone size: -

CDR3 DNA: TGTGCCAGCCATGGTGGGACTAGCGGACGCACAGATACGCAGTATTTT
CDR3 protein: CASHGGTSGRTDTQYF
D gene: TRBD2
J gene: TRBJ2-3
V gene: TRBV19
clone size: -

CDR3 DNA: TGTGCCAGCAGCTTAGCAGGAAGACTGAGAATGGGCACAGATACGCAGTATTTT
CDR3 protein: CASSLAGRLRMGTDTQYF
D gene: -
J gene: TRBJ2-3
V gene: TRBV7-9
clone size: -

CDR3 DNA: TGTGCCAGTAGTACTGCGACTAGCTTCACCGACAATGAGCAGTTCTTC
CDR3 protein: CASSTATSFTDNEQFF
D gene: TRBD2
J gene: TRBJ2-1
V gene: TRBV19
clone size: once

CDR3 DNA: TGTGCCAGCAGTGAATCGTTCCGGGTTGATGGCTACACCTTC
CDR3 protein: CASSESFRVDGYTF
D gene: -
J gene: TRBJ1-2
V gene: TRBV2
clone size: -

CDR3 DNA: TGTGCCAGCAGCCAAGAGCAGGGGGGTTCCTACGAGCAGTACTTC
CDR3 protein: CASSQEQGGSYEQYF
D gene: -
J gene: TRBJ2-7
V gene: TRBV11-2
clone size: -

CDR3 DNA: TGTGCCAGCAGTTACTACCGGGACAGCAACAATGAGCAGTTCTTC
CDR3 protein: CASSYYRDSNNEQFF
D gene: TRBD1
J gene: TRBJ2-1
V gene: TRBV6-5
clone size: -

CDR3 DNA: TGCGCCAGCAGCTTGTTGAGCTCTGGGGCCAACGGCCTGACTTTC
CDR3 protein: CASSLLSSGANGLTF
D gene: -
J gene: TRBJ2-6
V gene: TRBV5-1
clone size: -

CDR3 DNA: TGTGCCAGTAGTTCGCATCGGGGGGGCGCTTTTGACGAGCAGTACTTC
CDR3 protein: CASSSHRGGAFDEQYF
D gene: TRBD2
J gene: TRBJ2-7
V gene: TRBV19
clone size: -

CDR3 DNA: TGTGCCAGCAGCTTGCGGGACATCCAAGAGACCCAGTACTTC
CDR3 protein: CASSLRDIQETQYF
D gene: -
J gene: TRBJ2-5
V gene: TRBV5-6
clone size: -

CDR3 DNA: TGTGCCAGCAGCCCCTACCTATCGGTTATGAACACTGAAGCTTTCTTT
CDR3 protein: CASSPYLSVMNTEAFF
D gene: -
J gene: TRBJ1-1
V gene: TRBV5-4
clone size: -

CDR3 DNA: TGTGCCAGCAGCGTAGCCGACAGCTCCCTCGAGCAGTACTTC
CDR3 protein: CASSVADSSLEQYF
D gene: -
J gene: TRBJ2-7
V gene: TRBV9
clone size: -

CDR3 DNA: TGTGCCAGCAGTTACAGCCGGGTTGCGGAAAAACTGTTTTTT
CDR3 protein: CASSYSRVAEKLFF
D gene: -
J gene: TRBJ1-4
V gene: TRBV6-5
clone size: -

CDR3 DNA: TGTGCCAGCAGCCAATGGGACAGCTCCTACGAGCAGTACTTC
CDR3 protein: CASSQWDSSYEQYF
D gene: TRBD1
J gene: TRBJ2-7
V gene: TRBV7-8
clone size: -

CDR3 DNA: TGCAGTGCTAGTAGCGGGAATGAGCAGTACTTC
CDR3 protein: CSASSGNEQYF
D gene: TRBD2
J gene: TRBJ2-7
V gene: TRBV20-1
clone size: -

CDR3 DNA: TGTGCCAGCAGCCGCCTTCAGGGGGAGACTAATGAGCAGTTCTTC
CDR3 protein: CASSRLQGETNEQFF
D gene: TRBD1
J gene: TRBJ2-1
V gene: TRBV11-3
clone size: -